These 5 T cell receptor beta chains were sequenced from one sample in a study of blood T cell repertoires in COVID-19. Some clones are missing from TCRdb's copy, which holds only in-frame ones; the method was immunoSEQ multiplex PCR. The sample lists approximately 270,000 clones, 80% to 85% occurring once. Sequencing used peripheral blood. The receptors come from a person aged 70 to 79 with COVID-19, enrolled during active disease.

This clone was detected only a few times. The V and J genes are TRBV6-2 or TRBV6-3 and TRBJ2-2; D is possibly TRBD2 (7 bases). CDR1 is MNHEY and CDR2 is SVGEGT in the germline V gene. V dropped 5 bases and J dropped 5 bases, with 12 bases sitting between them. The CDR3 contains 14 residues. The CDR3 nucleotides read TGTGCCAGCAGTGAGGGGGGGAGGACCGGGGAGCTGTTTTTT. Residues: CASSEGGRTGELFF.

The chain combines TRBV30 with TRBJ2-7; 8 bases are shared with TRBD2. CDR3 size: 17 residues. Germline CDR1 GTSNPN, CDR2 SVGIG (reference sequence). Losses at the gene ends were 2 bases for V and 0 bases for J; bases not matched to a gene: 12. The CDR3: CAWSRGGRNQPSYEQYF. Here the CDR3 DNA reads TGTGCCTGGAGTCGCGGGGGGAGAAACCAACCCTCCTACGAGCAGTACTTC.

V usage is TRBV6-2 or TRBV6-3 and J usage is TRBJ2-6; no clear D. V dropped 4 bases and J dropped 1 base, with 5 bases sitting between them. The CDR3 consists of 14 residues. The germline V gene encodes CDR1 MNHEY and CDR2 SVGEGT. CDR3: CASSWRSGANVLTF. As DNA, the CDR3 is TGTGCCAGCAGTTGGCGGTCTGGGGCCAACGTCCTGACTTTC.

This clone showed up just once. J is TRBJ2-2 and V is TRBV19; TRBD2 matches 7 bases. The CDR3 runs to 17 residues. After removal of 3 bases from V and 4 bases from J, the junction contained 11 bases not matched to a gene. Germline V gives CDR1 LNHDA, CDR2 SQIVND (reference sequence). The CDR3 loop is CASSIVRATGGTGELFF. The CDR3 DNA follows: TGTGCCAGTAGTATCGTGCGAGCAACGGGGGGCACCGGGGAGCTGTTTTTT.

The chain is built from TRBV29-1 and TRBJ1-2; unclear D gene. Germline assignment: CDR1 SQVTM and CDR2 ANQGSEA. The CDR3 sequence is 12 residues long. The germline V and J ends were trimmed by 5 bases and 8 bases, with 15 bases remaining between them. CDR3 sequence (DNA): TGCAGCGTTATATCGAGGGCTGGAGGCTACACCTTC. It specifies CSVISRAGGYTF. Full variable domain (missing parts from reference TRBV29-1 and TRBJ1-2): SAVISQKPSRDICQRGTSLTIQCQVDSQVTMMFWYRQQPGQSLTLIATANQGSEATYESGFVIDKFPISRPNLTFSTLTVSNMSPEDSSIYLCSVISRAGGYTFGSGTRLTVV.